This T cell receptor (beta chain) was identified during a study of CD8 T cells in Susac syndrome (dated by TCRdb to between 2017 and 2020). Background for the entire study: Whether CD8+ T cell activation and differentiation in Susac syndrome was antigen driven was tested using repertoire sequencing. The paper's findings and limits, for the study overall: The number of individuals in the TCR sequencing and HLA analysis was recognized as being relatively small.

Peripheral blood CD8+ and CD4+ T cells from healthy donors, Susac syndrome patients and multiple sclerosis patients were profiled by high-throughput TCR beta sequencing. The multiple sclerosis controls were treatment-naive patients who had stable or active relapsing-remitting disease and met the revised McDonald criteria. Bulk CD8+ and CD4+ T cells were purified by magnetic negative isolation, while CD8+ TEMRA cells were enriched using FACS. Blood was collected in EDTA tubes and processed within 24 hours, with PBMCs isolated through density gradient centrifugation. PBMCs destined for TCR sequencing were cryopreserved in liquid nitrogen and later thawed in a 37 °C water bath. The sorted or isolated CD4+, CD8+ and CD8+ TEMRA cells reached a purity of at least 90%. Turning to this clonotype: Its specific antigen is unknown. No much larger clonotype is one base removed from it; base qualities were not supplied.

RNA was extracted using the RNeasy kit, and roughly 0.5 to 1 ug of the RNA was reverse transcribed with random hexamers. The immunoSEQ multiplex PCR assay, which covers 54 Vbeta and 13 Jbeta segments, was used to amplify TCR beta CDR3 regions. PCR amplification bias was corrected using a synthetic template baseline for primer optimization and computational correction. The original pipeline was this. Reads were annotated to V, D and J genes per IMGT and analyzed with immunoSEQ Analyzer, keeping only productive sequences. To calculate clonality, Shannon entropy was normalized by log2 of the number of productive unique sequences and then subtracted from one. For each patient and control, public and private clones were evaluated among the 100 most prevalent clones. Clones were defined as Susac-specific when absent from the healthy and MS cohorts, from about a thousand published viral clones and from other ImmuneACCESS disease sequences. TCRdb trimmed public reads at Q25 via fastp, called clones via MiXCR and kept in-frame beta chains. Each entry is one CDR3 protein sequence, shown with its most common DNA and genes. The V and J calls were determined by TCRdb, not by the authors. The sample table contains 200,000 to 300,000 distinct CDR3 sequences; only one count was recorded for just over 90% of them. Jointly, the top ten make up 0.06% to 0.08% of the sample.

The CDR3, from cysteine to phenylalanine, totals 16 residues. The kept DNA is CDR3 alone, 48 bases in frame from the first base. In the germline V gene, CDR1 corresponds to SGHVS and CDR2 to FQNEAQ. The receptor's source is a human donor with multiple sclerosis. The sample was CD4+ T cells from PBMCs. The chain joins TRBV7-8 to TRBJ2-6; 9 bases in the junction line up with TRBD1. The CDR3 protein is CPTMDRGVSGANVLTF. The DNA reads as follows: TGTCCGACGATGGACAGGGGAGTCTCTGGGGCCAACGTCCTGACTTTC. The full variable domain, with segments outside the CDR3 supplied by the reference TRBV7-8 and TRBJ2-6 proteins, appears as GAGVSQSPRYKVAKRGQDVALRCDPISGHVSLFWYQQALGQGPEFLTYFQNEAQLDKSGLPSDRFFAERPEGSVSTLKIQRTQQEDSAVYLCPTMDRGVSGANVLTFGAGSRLTVL.